This record concerns one TCR beta chain sequence. Its antigen is as yet unknown. The data were produced by immunoSEQ multiplex PCR, yet TCRdb's version contains in-frame clones alone and is incomplete. The sample shows roughly 160,000 clones, 81% of them seen only once. The data originate from a study of cytotoxic CD8 clonotypes in ibrutinib-treated CLL. Broader study findings: Clonality increased with ibrutinib response but returned toward baseline at progression. At baseline, clonality was higher than in age-matched healthy donors and correlated with CD8+ counts. Sustained-remission patients were sampled at different times than progressing patients were.

The V gene lost 3 bases and the J gene lost 5 bases, with 10 bases spanning the gap. This CDR3 region has 14 residues. CDR1 and CDR2 from the germline V gene are MDHEN and SYDVKM. The source is a human donor with chronic lymphocytic leukemia. The source material was PBMCs, sampled after 12 months of ibrutinib treatment. This chain links TRBV28 with TRBJ1-4; the D gene is possibly TRBD1 (5 bases). The chain's CDR3 is CASSLGRANEKLFF. Written as DNA, the CDR3 is TGTGCCAGCAGTTTGGGCAGGGCGAATGAAAAACTGTTTTTT.